This TCR beta chain is from a study of blood T cells in healthy people across ages. V lost 2 bases and J lost 3; bases outside the gene matches: 6. The CDR3 contains 15 residues. The germline gives CDR1 MNHEY, CDR2 SMNVEV (reference sequence). In this sample, this clonotype turned up a few times. Its antigen remains unknown. Study-wide results and caveats: With donor CMV status unknown, expanded clonotype changes were possibly confounded. Unsorted PBMCs ruled out conclusive naive versus antigen-experienced comparison.

A second PCR of roughly 7 to 11 cycles used a sample-barcoded 5' primer and a J-beta primer mix. TCRdb recomputed calls from the 5' RACE reads with MiXCR, one row per CDR3 protein. The sample includes some 1.4 million distinct CDR3 sequences, approximately 42% of them seen just once. This TCR was sampled from a woman aged 18-29 years in good health. This chain connects TRBV27 to TRBJ2-7; TRBD1 aligns across 8 bases. The sequenced sample was blood. The CDR3 DNA reads TGTGCCAGCAGTTTAGATGACAGGGGCCTCTACGAGCAGTACTTC. Translating it yields CASSLDDRGLYEQYF.